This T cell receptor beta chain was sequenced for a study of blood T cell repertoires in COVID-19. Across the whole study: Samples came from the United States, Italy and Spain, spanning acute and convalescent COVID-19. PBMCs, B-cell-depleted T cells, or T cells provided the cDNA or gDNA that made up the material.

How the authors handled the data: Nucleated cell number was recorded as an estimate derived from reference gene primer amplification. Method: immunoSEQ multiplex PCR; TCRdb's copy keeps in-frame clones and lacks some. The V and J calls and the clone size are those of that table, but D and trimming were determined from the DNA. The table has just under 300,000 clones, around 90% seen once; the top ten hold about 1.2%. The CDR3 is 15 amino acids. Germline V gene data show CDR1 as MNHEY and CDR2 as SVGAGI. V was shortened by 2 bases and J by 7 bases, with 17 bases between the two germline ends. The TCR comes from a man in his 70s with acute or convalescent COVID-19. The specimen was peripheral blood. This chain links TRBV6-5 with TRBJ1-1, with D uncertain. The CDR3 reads CASSYLQSARGEAFF. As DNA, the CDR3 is TGTGCCAGCAGTTACCTCCAAAGCGCGCGGGGTGAAGCTTTCTTT.